This T cell receptor (beta chain) was recovered during a study of cytomegalovirus exposure and HLA in healthy donors. Germline CDR1 MNHEY, CDR2 SVGAGI. The length of the CDR3 is 12 residues. The germline V and J ends were trimmed by 7 bases and 7 bases, with 10 bases remaining between them. Study results and caveats: Indistinguishable V segments, including TRBV6-2 and TRBV6-3, were excluded. Later work found most CMV-associated TCR beta chains apparently HLA-restricted. For most TCR beta V segments, an earlier analysis put the productive rate at about 90% or about 30% of the time. Researchers reported in a later analysis that a missense DCLRE1C variant was tied to TCR beta V- and J-gene trimming.

This clone was recorded only once. The antigen is unknown. Primers included in the PCR were 60 Vbeta and 13 Jbeta primers. Data came from immunoSEQ multiplex PCR; TCRdb stores just in-frame clones and leaves some out. The sample holds some 210,000 clones, about 78% seen once. The genes are TRBV6-5 and TRBJ1-4; D possibly corresponds to TRBD1 (6 bases). The sequence was collected from a male donor in good health and CMV-seronegative. Sequenced material: PBMCs. CDR3 sequence: CASTTGSEKLFF. For the CDR3, the DNA is TGTGCCAGCACAACAGGGAGTGAAAAACTGTTTTTT.